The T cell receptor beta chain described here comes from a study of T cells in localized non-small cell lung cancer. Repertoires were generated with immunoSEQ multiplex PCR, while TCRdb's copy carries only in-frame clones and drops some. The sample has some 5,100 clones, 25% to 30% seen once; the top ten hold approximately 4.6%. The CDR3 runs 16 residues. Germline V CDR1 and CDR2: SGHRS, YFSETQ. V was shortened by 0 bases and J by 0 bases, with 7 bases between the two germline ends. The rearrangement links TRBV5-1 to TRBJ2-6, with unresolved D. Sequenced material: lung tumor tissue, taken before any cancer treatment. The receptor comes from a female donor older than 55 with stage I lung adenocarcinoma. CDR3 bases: TGCGCCAGCAGCTTGGAGGGATCCTCTGGGGCCAACGTCCTGACTTTC. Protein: CASSLEGSSGANVLTF.